The rows below give T cell receptor beta chains drawn from one sample of a study of T cell responses to AZD1222 COVID-19 vaccine. The table came from immunoSEQ multiplex PCR; TCRdb's copy has only in-frame clones and leaves some out. Of 120,000 to 150,000 clones listed, more than 85% are singletons. The sample consisted of peripheral blood, taken on day 0 of AZD1222 vaccination. These receptors were collected from an adult in good health. Both conserved end residues are part of each CDR3. Fields, in order: J gene, D gene, clone size, V gene, CDR3 protein, CDR3 DNA. A D gene is named only where the DNA matches it firmly. Clone sizes are given selectively: once, few, many, or a class where the clone is expanded.

TRBJ2-1,TRBD2,.,TRBV5-4,CASSLGGSRSYNEQFF,TGTGCCAGCAGCTTGGGCGGGAGCCGGTCCTACAATGAGCAGTTCTTC
TRBJ2-1,.,.,TRBV21-1,CASSCYGGCNEQFF,TGTGCCAGCAGCTGCTACGGGGGCTGCAATGAGCAGTTCTTC
TRBJ2-3,.,few,TRBV6-5,CASRTVGLADTQYF,TGTGCCAGCCGGACAGTTGGGCTTGCAGATACGCAGTATTTT
TRBJ2-3,.,.,TRBV5-4,CASSEDSTDTQYF,TGTGCCAGCAGCGAAGACAGCACAGATACGCAGTATTTT
TRBJ2-3,TRBD2,.,TRBV2,CASGVRGGKTDTQYF,TGTGCCAGCGGAGTGCGGGGAGGGAAAACAGATACGCAGTATTTT
TRBJ1-6,.,.,TRBV5-1,CASRAGLSYNSPLHF,TGCGCCAGCAGGGCCGGATTGTCCTATAATTCACCCCTCCACTTT
TRBJ2-3,TRBD1,.,TRBV14,CASSQVGQGVDTQYF,TGTGCCAGCAGCCAAGTGGGACAGGGGGTTGATACGCAGTATTTT
TRBJ2-2,.,few,TRBV15,CATGAGGNTGELFF,TGTGCCACCGGGGCGGGTGGTAACACCGGGGAGCTGTTTTTT
TRBJ1-4,TRBD1,.,TRBV3-1/TRBV3-2,CASSLRTGINEKLFF,TGTGCCAGCAGCCTGCGGACAGGGATTAATGAAAAACTGTTTTTT
TRBJ1-1,.,.,TRBV29-1,CSVVGQNTEAFF,TGCAGCGTTGTCGGCCAGAACACTGAAGCTTTCTTT
TRBJ1-3,.,.,TRBV3-1/TRBV3-2,CASSSGNTIYF,TGTGCCAGCAGCTCCGGAAACACCATATATTTT
TRBJ1-1,.,.,TRBV27,CASRGGEGNTEAFF,TGTGCCAGCAGGGGAGGGGAGGGGAACACTGAAGCTTTCTTT
TRBJ1-6,.,.,TRBV5-1,CASSYSGPSSYNSPLHF,TGCGCCAGCAGCTACTCTGGACCGAGCTCCTATAATTCACCCCTCCACTTT
TRBJ2-1,.,.,TRBV18,CASSPGNEQFF,TGTGCCAGCTCACCAGGGAATGAGCAGTTCTTC
TRBJ1-1,TRBD1,.,TRBV5-4,CASSLEGTVNTEAFF,TGTGCCAGCAGCTTGGAAGGGACAGTGAACACTGAAGCTTTCTTT
TRBJ2-3,.,.,TRBV7-3,CASSLTARDHSDTQYF,TGTGCCAGCAGCTTAACGGCCAGGGATCACTCAGATACGCAGTATTTT
TRBJ2-1,.,.,TRBV11-3,CASSLGKEYNEQFF,TGTGCCAGCAGCTTAGGGAAGGAATACAATGAGCAGTTCTTC
TRBJ2-5,TRBD2,.,TRBV11-2,CASSRLAGGQETQYF,TGTGCCAGCAGCCGACTAGCGGGAGGACAAGAGACCCAGTACTTC
TRBJ2-3,.,.,TRBV10-3,CAISEISTDTQYF,TGTGCCATCAGTGAGATAAGCACAGATACGCAGTATTTT
TRBJ2-1,.,.,TRBV5-1,CASSFSLAPEHEQFF,TGCGCCAGCAGCTTCAGCCTAGCTCCCGAGCATGAGCAGTTCTTC
TRBJ1-1,.,once,TRBV3-1/TRBV3-2,CASSSFGGQAAEAFF,TGTGCCAGCAGCTCGTTTGGGGGGCAGGCCGCTGAAGCTTTCTTT
TRBJ2-1,TRBD2,.,TRBV7-2,CASIAPRGGNEQFF,TGTGCCAGCATCGCACCCCGGGGGGGTAATGAGCAGTTCTTC
TRBJ1-4,.,.,TRBV27,CASSLGGEGEKLFF,TGTGCCAGCAGTTTAGGGGGCGAGGGAGAAAAACTGTTTTTT
TRBJ1-6,.,.,TRBV6-5,CASSYTGSLYNSPLHF,TGTGCCAGCAGTTACACAGGGTCCCTCTATAATTCACCCCTCCACTTT
TRBJ1-2,TRBD1,.,TRBV29-1,CSVRDSHGYTF,TGCAGCGTTAGGGACAGCCATGGCTACACCTTC
TRBJ1-6,.,.,TRBV30,CAWSHSIGQGESPLHF,TGTGCCTGGAGTCACTCGATTGGGCAGGGAGAATCACCCCTCCACTTT
TRBJ2-7,TRBD1,.,TRBV7-9,CASTSRGGRSYEQYF,TGTGCCAGCACCTCCCGAGGGGGCCGATCCTACGAGCAGTACTTC
TRBJ2-5,TRBD2,few,TRBV5-1,CASSLIAGVQETQYF,TGCGCCAGCAGCTTAATTGCGGGGGTTCAAGAGACCCAGTACTTC
TRBJ2-1,TRBD2,.,TRBV10-1,CASSGGRGSYNEQFF,TGCGCCAGCAGTGGAGGGCGGGGGAGCTACAATGAGCAGTTCTTC
TRBJ2-7,.,.,TRBV4-3,CASSQDLRGQQYF,TGCGCCAGCAGCCAAGATCTGCGGGGGCAGCAGTACTTC